This T cell receptor (beta chain) emerged from a study of OX40 agonist ivuxolimab in advanced cancers. Looking at the study overall: Ivuxolimab was a fully human IgG2 agonistic monoclonal antibody targeting the costimulatory receptor OX40 (CD134). Intravenous ivuxolimab was administered to patients every 2 weeks at six dose levels: 0.01, 0.1, 0.3, 1.5, 3 and 10 mg/kg. Among the 50 to 55 dose-escalation patients, about 20 had hepatocellular carcinoma, approximately 15 melanoma, 9 renal cell carcinoma and 9 head and neck cancer. In the dose-escalation cohort, 82.7% of patients were male, and the mean age was approximately 60 years, with a range of roughly 20 to 85. Prior anti-PD-1, anti-PD-L1 or anti-CTLA-4 therapy was permitted, and checkpoint inhibitors had been received by more than 35% of dose-escalation patients. Partial responses occurred in three dose-escalation patients: two with cutaneous melanoma and one with hepatocellular carcinoma. Peripheral TCRbeta sequencing was intended to test whether TCR sequence diversity was altered and clonal T-cell expansion was caused by ivuxolimab. The paper covers the monotherapy dose-escalation part of the phase I ivuxolimab trial, which included N of about 50 patients.

The CDR3 covers 13 residues, taking in both the cysteine and the phenylalanine. The read is trimmed to its CDR3 DNA, 39 bases read in frame from base 1. The germline V gene yields MNHEY for CDR1 and SVGAGI for CDR2. V was cut back by 5 bases and J by 5 bases, leaving a gap of 10 bases between them. To sequence the TCRbeta CDR3 region, genomic DNA was isolated from the sorted cells. The immunoSEQ Assay was used for sequencing of TCRbeta CDR3 regions. The table comes from immuneACCESS by way of TCRdb, which keeps in-frame sequences with V and J called. Part of the clones is missing from these tables; in studies checked, under half for an unresolved V gene and the rest for unknown reasons. The sample profile shows about 22,000 clones; roughly 88% of them were found once. Approximately 37% of the sample lies in the top ten. Beyond this particular receptor, the publication reports: After ivuxolimab, more expanded clones were found on average in CD8+ T cells than in CD4+ T cells. Partial responders in the 0.1-3.0 mg/kg groups had among the lowest normalized peripheral clonal expansion, especially among CD8+ T cells. Low levels of normalized T-cell clonal expansion were also seen in some patients who did not respond. Which antigens the clonally expanded peripheral T cells were specific for was not determined. At doses of 0.1 to 3.0 mg/kg, clonal expansion of both CD4+ and CD8+ blood T cells was observed from baseline to week 6.

As concerns this clone: This clone's antigen is unknown. There are no base qualities to consult, and no much larger clone falls within one base.

The trial excluded patients who had a history of autoimmune disease or were on systemic immunosuppression. Peripheral blood for TCR sequencing was collected from all dose cohorts at baseline, on cycle 4 day 1, and on cycle 7 day 1. Samples came from an open-label, multicenter, first-in-human phase I dose-escalation trial of ivuxolimab. Adults with locally advanced or metastatic melanoma, renal cell, hepatocellular, or head and neck squamous cell carcinoma were enrolled in the trial. Before TCR sequencing, CD4+ and CD8+ T cells were separately sorted from peripheral blood. The sequence was collected from an adult with an advanced solid tumor such as melanoma, head and neck, liver or kidney cancer. The chain is assembled from TRBV6-5 and TRBJ2-1; the D gene identity is not certain. The sequencing here drew on CD4+ or CD8+ T cells sorted from blood, taken in a trial of the OX40 agonist ivuxolimab. Here the CDR3 is given as CASSLNLNNEQFF. The DNA is as follows: TGTGCCAGCAGTCTCAATTTGAACAATGAGCAGTTCTTC.